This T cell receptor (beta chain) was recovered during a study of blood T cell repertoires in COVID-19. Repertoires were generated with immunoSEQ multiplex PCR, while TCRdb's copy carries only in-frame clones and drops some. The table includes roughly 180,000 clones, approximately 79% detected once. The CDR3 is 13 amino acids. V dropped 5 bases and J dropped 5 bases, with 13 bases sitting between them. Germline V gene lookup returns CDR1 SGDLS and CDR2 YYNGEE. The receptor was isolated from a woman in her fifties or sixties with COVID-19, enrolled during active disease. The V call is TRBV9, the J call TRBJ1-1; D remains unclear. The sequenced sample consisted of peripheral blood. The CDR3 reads CASSDTGGTEAFF. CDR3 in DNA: TGTGCCAGCAGTGACACCGGTGGAACTGAAGCTTTCTTT. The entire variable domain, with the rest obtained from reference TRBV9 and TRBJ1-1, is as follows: DSGVTQTPKHLITATGQRVTLRCSPRSGDLSVYWYQQSLDQGLQFLIQYYNGEERAKGNILERFSAQQFPDLHSELNLSSLELGDSALYFCASSDTGGTEAFFGQGTRLTVV.